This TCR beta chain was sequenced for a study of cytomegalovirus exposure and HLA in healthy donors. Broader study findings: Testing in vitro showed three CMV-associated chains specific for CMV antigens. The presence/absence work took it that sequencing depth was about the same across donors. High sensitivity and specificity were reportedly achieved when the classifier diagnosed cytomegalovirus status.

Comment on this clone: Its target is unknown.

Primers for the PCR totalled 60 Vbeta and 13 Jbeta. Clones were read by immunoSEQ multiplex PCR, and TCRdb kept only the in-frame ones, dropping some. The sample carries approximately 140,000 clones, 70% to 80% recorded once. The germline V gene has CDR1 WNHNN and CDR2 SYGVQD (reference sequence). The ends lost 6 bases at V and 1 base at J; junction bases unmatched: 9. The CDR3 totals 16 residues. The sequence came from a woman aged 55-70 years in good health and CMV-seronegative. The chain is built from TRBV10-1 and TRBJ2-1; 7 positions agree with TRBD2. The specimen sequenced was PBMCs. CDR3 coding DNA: TGCGCCAGCAGGTGGGCGGGAGAGGGGTCCTACAATGAGCAGTTCTTC. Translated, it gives CASRWAGEGSYNEQFF.